Sequencing of this TCR beta chain was carried out in a study of beta chain features in type 1 diabetes. Looking at the study overall: Healthy donors and patients had similar age, gender and cell yields. Overall study findings and caveats: Patients with type 1 diabetes showed fewer VDJ junction insertions and more deletions. High-TCR-expressing cells could be over-represented by cDNA sequencing. Within each of all four CD4+ subsets, Type 1 diabetes patients had TCRB CDR3s that were moderately but significantly shorter.

Expressed TCRB transcripts got sequenced, as all isolated RNA was reverse transcribed. Libraries were prepared by immunoSEQ multiplex PCR; TCRdb keeps only in-frame clonotypes and omits some of them. This table has 310,000 or so clones, roughly 8.8% appearing once. Trimming removed 7 bases from V and 0 bases from J, with 13 bases in between. The CDR3 is made up of 15 amino acids. Germline lookup yields CDR1 SGHTA and CDR2 FQGNSA. To note about this clone: What it recognizes is unknown.

The specimen sequenced was central memory CD4+ T cells from blood. The V and J genes are TRBV7-2 and TRBJ1-3, with D tentatively TRBD1 (6 bases). The origin of this receptor is a man aged 30-40 years with type 1 diabetes. The CDR3 nucleotides are TGTGCCAGCACCCCCCAGGGGTCCTCTGGAAACACCATATATTTT. Its protein is CASTPQGSSGNTIYF.